This TCR beta chain was recorded in a study of blood T cell repertoires in COVID-19. On the study more broadly: COVID-19 samples, acute and convalescent, were from the United States, Italy and Spain. Nucleic acid was either cDNA or gDNA, and it came from T cells, B-cell-depleted T cells, or PBMCs.

This clone was seen more than once but under ten times. Study members were between about 18 and 95 years old and lived in over 20 US regions. The CDR3 totals 19 residues. The germline gives CDR1 MNHEY, CDR2 SMNVEV (reference sequence). Trimming at V came to 3 bases and at J to 4 bases, leaving 18 bases not matched to a gene. In the source study's methods: Amplifying reference gene primers gave estimates of nucleated cell counts. TCRdb's copy holds only in-frame clones and misses some; the assay was immunoSEQ multiplex PCR. D and trimming come from the DNA, and the V and J calls and clone size come from that table. The sample holds over 120,000 clones, 86% seen once.

Input material: PBMCs or T cells enriched from blood (not recorded which). The chain links TRBV27 to TRBJ2-5; 9 nucleotides line up with TRBD2. The clonotype comes from a middle-aged man who had recovered from COVID-19. The CDR3 sequence is CASSFGYSGRGARGETQYF. CDR3 DNA sequence: TGTGCCAGCAGTTTTGGGTATAGCGGGAGAGGGGCCCGAGGAGAGACCCAGTACTTC.